This T cell receptor (beta chain) emerged from a study of identical twins. Study-level points and caveats: Twin-shared out-of-frame alpha sequences showed excess low generation probability.

MiXCR, run by TCRdb on the 5' RACE reads, gives a single entry per CDR3 protein. The profile covers about 430,000 distinct CDR3 sequences, with roughly 20% appearing a single time and roughly 12% taken by the ten largest. Each donor (without exception) was a healthy Caucasian. With regard to this clonotype: The antigen is unknown.

Germline-derived CDR1 and CDR2 are LGHNA and YSLEER. The CDR3 runs 15 residues. Trimming took 4 bases from V and 8 from J; bases not matched to a gene: 5. Sequenced input: naive T cells sorted from blood. The clonotype comes from a man in his forties or fifties in good health. The chain combines TRBV4-3 with TRBJ2-1; 13 bases fit TRBD2. The CDR3 DNA is TGCGCCAGCAGCCTTTACGGGACTAGCGGGGATGAGCAGTTCTTC. Protein: CASSLYGTSGDEQFF.